The rows below give T cell receptor beta chains drawn from one sample of a study of identical twins. Each CDR3 protein is one row after TCRdb ran MiXCR on the 5' RACE reads. The data contain some 250,000 distinct CDR3 sequences, over 5.5% of them singletons. This sample was shared with a second study, whose subject was T cells expressing NK-cell markers.

Sequences were obtained from CD8+ T cells sorted from blood. The receptors come from a woman in her late teens or twenties in good health. Each CDR3 is given with its conserved first and last residue. The order of the fields is V gene, D gene, clone size, J gene, CDR3 protein, CDR3 DNA. D genes are given only for firm matches. Only some rows state a clone size, as once, few, many or a class for expanded clones.

TRBV9	TRBD2	few	TRBJ2-1	CASSPSGTSHEQFF	TGTGCCAGCAGCCCTTCCGGGACTAGCCATGAGCAGTTCTTC
TRBV9	-	-	TRBJ2-3	CASSTVSTDTQYF	TGTGCCAGCAGCACGGTTAGCACAGATACGCAGTATTTT
TRBV27	-	few	TRBJ1-1	CASQGVGDTEAFF	TGTGCCAGCCAGGGTGTGGGCGACACTGAAGCTTTCTTT
TRBV13	-	-	TRBJ2-5	CASSPSGVARQETQYF	TGTGCCAGCAGCCCTTCGGGAGTAGCACGGCAAGAGACCCAGTACTTC
TRBV5-1	TRBD1	-	TRBJ1-1	CASTPGTGINTEAFF	TGCGCCAGCACCCCCGGGACAGGGATCAACACTGAAGCTTTCTTT
TRBV25-1	-	-	TRBJ2-2	CASKFGTELFF	TGTGCCAGCAAATTCGGGACGGAGCTGTTTTTT
TRBV25-1	TRBD1	-	TRBJ2-2	CASSGPSRGPGELFF	TGTGCCAGCAGTGGACCCTCCAGGGGGCCAGGGGAGCTGTTTTTT
TRBV7-9	TRBD1	many	TRBJ2-4	CASSTGQSLAKNIQYF	TGTGCCAGCAGCACGGGACAGTCACTAGCCAAAAACATTCAGTACTTC
TRBV6-1	-	few	TRBJ2-1	CASTPGNFYNEQFF	TGTGCCAGCACCCCCGGGAACTTCTACAATGAGCAGTTCTTC
TRBV5-6	-	-	TRBJ2-1	CASSWGTGSSYNEQFF	TGTGCCAGCAGCTGGGGGACCGGGAGCTCCTACAATGAGCAGTTCTTC
TRBV6-1	-	-	TRBJ1-6	CASSGLNYNSPLHF	TGTGCCAGCAGTGGGTTAAACTATAATTCACCCCTCCACTTT
TRBV25-1	-	few	TRBJ2-7	CASSEAGYEQYF	TGTGCCAGCAGTGAAGCCGGCTACGAGCAGTACTTC
TRBV7-6	TRBD1	many	TRBJ1-3	CASSRTTRTGWPDTIYF	TGTGCCAGCAGCCGTACAACCCGGACAGGTTGGCCGGACACCATATATTTT
TRBV2	-	-	TRBJ2-1	CASKTPPYNEQFF	TGTGCCAGCAAGACTCCTCCCTACAATGAGCAGTTCTTC
TRBV5-1	TRBD1	many	TRBJ2-6	CASSLGTGSGANVLTF	TGCGCCAGCAGCTTGGGGACAGGCTCTGGGGCCAACGTCCTGACTTTC
TRBV4-3	TRBD2	many	TRBJ2-7	CASSPSGVLSYEQYF	TGCGCCAGCAGCCCAAGCGGGGTGCTGTCCTACGAGCAGTACTTC